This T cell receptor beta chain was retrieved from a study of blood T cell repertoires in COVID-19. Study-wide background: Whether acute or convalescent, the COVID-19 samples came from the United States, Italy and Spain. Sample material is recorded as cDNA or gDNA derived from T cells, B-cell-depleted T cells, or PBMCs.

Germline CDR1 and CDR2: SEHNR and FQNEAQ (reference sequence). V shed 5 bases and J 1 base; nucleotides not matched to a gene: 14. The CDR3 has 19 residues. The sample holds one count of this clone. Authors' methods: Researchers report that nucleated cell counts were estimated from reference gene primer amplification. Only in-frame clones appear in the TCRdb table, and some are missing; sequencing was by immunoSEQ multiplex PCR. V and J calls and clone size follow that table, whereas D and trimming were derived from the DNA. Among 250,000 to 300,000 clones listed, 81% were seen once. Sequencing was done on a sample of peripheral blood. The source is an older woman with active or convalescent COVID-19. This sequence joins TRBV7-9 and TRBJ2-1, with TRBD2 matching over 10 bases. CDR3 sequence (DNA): TGTGCCAGCAGCCCCCCGGTCTCTAGCGGGGGCCAGTCCTACAATGAGCAGTTCTTC. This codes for CASSPPVSSGGQSYNEQFF.